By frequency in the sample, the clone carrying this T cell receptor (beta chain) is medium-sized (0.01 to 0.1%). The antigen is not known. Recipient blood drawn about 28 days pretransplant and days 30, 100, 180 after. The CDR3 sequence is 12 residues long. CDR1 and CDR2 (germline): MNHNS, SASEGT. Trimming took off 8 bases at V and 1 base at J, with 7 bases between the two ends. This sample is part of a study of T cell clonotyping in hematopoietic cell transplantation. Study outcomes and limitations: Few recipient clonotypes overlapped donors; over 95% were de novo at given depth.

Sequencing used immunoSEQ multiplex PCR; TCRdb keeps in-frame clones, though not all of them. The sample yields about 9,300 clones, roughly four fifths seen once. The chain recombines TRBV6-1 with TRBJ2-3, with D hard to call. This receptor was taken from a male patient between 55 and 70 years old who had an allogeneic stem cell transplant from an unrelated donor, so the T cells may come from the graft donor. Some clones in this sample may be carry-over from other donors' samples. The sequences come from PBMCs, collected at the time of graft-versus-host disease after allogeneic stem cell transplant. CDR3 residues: CASLDGTDTQYF. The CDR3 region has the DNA TGTGCCAGCTTGGACGGCACAGATACGCAGTATTTT.